This T cell receptor (beta chain) was profiled in a study of blood T cell repertoires in COVID-19. On the study more broadly: T cells, B-cell-depleted T cells, or PBMCs provided the cDNA or gDNA that served as material.

Germline trimming cut 0 bases from V and 4 bases from J; bases unmatched to any gene: 3. This CDR3 is 15 amino acids long. Germline values: CDR1 LGHDT, CDR2 YNNKEL (reference sequence). Adults between roughly 18 and 95 years of age took part from more than 20 US areas. The data were produced by immunoSEQ multiplex PCR, yet TCRdb's version contains in-frame clones alone and is incomplete. The table records around 250,000 clones, 65% to 90% of them present only once. V gene TRBV3-1 (or the pseudogene TRBV3-2) combines with J gene TRBJ1-3, with 7 bases matching TRBD1. This TCR derives from a woman between 50 and 59 years old with acute COVID-19. The sample was PBMCs or T cells enriched from blood (not recorded which). The CDR3 DNA follows: TGTGCCAGCAGCCAAGAACGAGGGGGCGGAAACACCATATATTTT. It codes for CASSQERGGGNTIYF.